Listed here are 18 T cell receptor beta chains from one sample, sequenced in a study of blood T cell repertoires in COVID-19 (dated by TCRdb to 2020 to 2022). Libraries were constructed by the immunoSEQ multiplex PCR assay. TCRdb carries this immuneACCESS record with in-frame sequences only. Its versions omit some clonotypes, under half of them owing to an unresolved V gene in the studies checked, with the rest unexplained. For this sample there are around 30,000 clones; roughly 80% appear just once. Of the sample, about a sixth falls within the top ten clones. Sequenced input: peripheral blood. These receptors were taken from a human donor in a cohort sampled during active COVID-19.

This clone has a handful of counts. The chain employs TRBV18 and TRBJ2-7, with 9 bases matching TRBD1. The germline V gene has CDR1 KGHSH and CDR2 LQKENI. J lost 7 bases, V lost 6 bases, and 13 bases had no gene match. The CDR3 extends over 15 amino acids. This CDR3 is CASSYRDRASKEQYF. The CDR3 region has the DNA TGTGCCAGCTCGTATCGGGACAGGGCGAGTAAGGAGCAGTACTTC.

This chain joins TRBV6-5 and TRBJ1-2; D uncertain. Trimming took 6 bases from V and 6 from J, leaving 14 bases between them. Germline V gene sequence: CDR1 MNHEY, CDR2 SVGAGI. The CDR3 has 13 amino acids. CDR3: CASSKVGLDGYTF. The CDR3 DNA follows: TGTGCCAGCAGCAAAGTAGGACTGGATGGCTACACCTTC.

This chain connects TRBV7-3 to TRBJ1-2; 9 nucleotides match TRBD1. This CDR3 is 14 amino acids long. V lost 5 bases to trimming and J lost 4 bases; unmatched junction nucleotides: 5. Looked up from germline, CDR1 is SGHTA and CDR2 is FQGTGA. The CDR3 spells CASSPTGGGYGYTF. In nucleotides, the CDR3 is TGTGCCAGCAGCCCCACAGGGGGCGGCTATGGCTACACCTTC.

This chain joins TRBV14 and TRBJ1-5, with 7 bases matching TRBD1. The trim removed 4 bases at V and 1 base at J, leaving 16 bases unmatched. The CDR3 runs 19 residues. The germline V gene has CDR1 SGHDN and CDR2 FVKESK. CDR3 amino acids: CASSPRPTGNMGSNQPQHF. The CDR3 nucleotides read TGTGCCAGCAGCCCCCGGCCGACAGGGAATATGGGGAGCAATCAGCCCCAGCATTTT.

The chain links TRBV5-6 to TRBJ1-2; D is ambiguous. The germline V gene encodes CDR1 SGHDT and CDR2 YYEEEE. Trimming removed 4 bases from V and 7 bases from J, with 14 bases in between. This CDR3 comprises 13 residues. The chain's CDR3 is CASSPYEGGGYTF. The CDR3 DNA follows: TGTGCCAGCAGCCCGTACGAGGGTGGTGGCTACACCTTC.

V gene TRBV7-9 combines with J gene TRBJ2-3; D unclear. CDR3 size: 14 residues. V was shortened by 1 base and J by 6 bases, with 11 bases between the two germline ends. Germline V lookup: CDR1 SEHNR, CDR2 FQNEAQ (reference sequence). The CDR3 DNA reads TGTGCCAGCAGCTTAGGTTCGGTAGTGGATACGCAGTATTTT. Amino acid sequence: CASSLGSVVDTQYF.

The chain is built from TRBV5-6 and TRBJ1-5, with D possibly matching TRBD1 (6 bases). This CDR3 region has 13 residues. The germline V and J ends were trimmed by 7 bases and 3 bases, with 11 bases remaining between them. Germline lookup yields CDR1 SGHDT and CDR2 YYEEEE. CDR3 in DNA: TGTGCCAGCGGCCAGGGGCCCAATCAGCCCCAGCATTTT. It yields the protein CASGQGPNQPQHF.

The chain uses TRBV7-3 and TRBJ1-3; 11 nucleotides align to TRBD1. V shed 2 bases, J shed 0 bases, and the junction held 15 bases outside the gene matches. Germline V gene lookup returns CDR1 SGHTA and CDR2 FQGTGA. The CDR3 is 21 amino acids. The CDR3 nucleotides are TGTGCCAGCAGCTTATGGGACAGGGGGAATAGTGAGTCTCTCTCTGGAAACACCATATATTTT. Translation: CASSLWDRGNSESLSGNTIYF.

The chain employs TRBV9 and TRBJ2-5; 8 nucleotides agree with TRBD2. CDR3 size: 15 residues. V dropped 4 bases and J dropped 2; count of bases not matched to a gene: 7. Germline CDR1 reads SGDLS; CDR2 reads YYNGEE. The CDR3 spells CASSPRTSQQETQYF. DNA of the CDR3: TGTGCCAGCAGCCCCCGGACTAGCCAGCAAGAGACCCAGTACTTC.

The chain links TRBV19 to TRBJ1-5; D is undetermined. Trimming removed 7 bases from V and 0 bases from J, with 10 bases in between. The CDR3 length is 14 residues. Looked up from germline, CDR1 is LNHDA and CDR2 is SQIVND (reference sequence). CDR3 residues: CASKPMVSNQPQHF. CDR3 coding DNA: TGTGCCAGTAAGCCCATGGTTAGCAATCAGCCCCAGCATTTT.

The DNA of the CDR3 is TGTGCCAGCAGCGAGGCGGGGGCTGAATACGAGCAGTACTTC. The encoded protein is CASSEAGAEYEQYF. The chain carries TRBV6-5 and TRBJ2-7; D may be TRBD2 (7 bases). With 6 bases removed from V and 4 bases from J, the gap between germline ends came to 16 bases. CDR3 length equals 14 residues. In germline, CDR1 is MNHEY, CDR2 SVGAGI.

This chain links TRBV6-2 or TRBV6-3 with TRBJ2-7; TRBD2 matches 9 bases. Trimming took 0 bases from V and 4 from J; bases not matched to a gene: 4. Per germline, CDR1 MNHEY and CDR2 SVGEGT. The CDR3 consists of 15 residues. CDR3 nucleotide sequence: TGTGCCAGCAGTTACTCAGTAGCGGGAGTGTACGAGCAGTACTTC. It translates to CASSYSVAGVYEQYF.

This clone occurred a few times. The V and J genes are TRBV5-5 and TRBJ2-7; TRBD2 matches 10 bases. The V gene's germline CDR1 is SGHKS and CDR2 YYEKEE (reference sequence). V was clipped by 3 bases and J by 4 bases; unmatched bases: 4. CDR3 length: 14 residues. The CDR3 region is CASSSSGREYEQYF. CDR3 coding DNA: TGTGCCAGCAGCTCTAGCGGGAGAGAATACGAGCAGTACTTC.

This clone was detected a few times. The sample holds other DNA sequences that translate to the same CDR3. V is TRBV7-9 and J is TRBJ1-4; D not resolved. The germline CDR1 and CDR2 sequences are SEHNR and FQNEAQ (reference sequence). V was pared by 5 bases and J by 5 bases, with 12 bases between. The CDR3 spans 14 residues. Here the CDR3 DNA reads TGTGCCAGCAGCCTCGGAGGGCTCAATGAAAAACTGTTTTTT. Translating gives CASSLGGLNEKLFF. Together with reference TRBV7-9 and TRBJ1-4, the CDR3 gives the full variable domain: DTGVSQNPRHKITKRGQNVTFRCDPISEHNRLYWYRQTLGQGPEFLTYFQNEAQLEKSRLLSDRFSAERPKGSFSTLEIQRTEQGDSAMYLCASSLGGLNEKLFFGSGTQLSVL.

This sequence joins TRBV5-1 and TRBJ2-1; 11 nucleotides align to TRBD2. Germline CDR1 and CDR2: SGHRS and YFSETQ. CDR3 length equals 17 residues. With V trimmed by 4 bases and J by 3 bases, 9 bases remained unmatched. DNA of the CDR3: TGCGCCAGCAGCCGAATGAGACTAGCGGGACTCTACAATGAGCAGTTCTTC. Translated: CASSRMRLAGLYNEQFF. The full variable domain, rest sourced from reference TRBV5-1 and TRBJ2-1, is KAGVTQTPRYLIKTRGQQVTLSCSPISGHRSVSWYQQTPGQGLQFLFEYFSETQRNKGNFPGRFSGRQFSNSRSEMNVSTLELGDSALYLCASSRMRLAGLYNEQFFGPGTRLTVL.

The chain carries TRBV5-4 and TRBJ1-3; 10 bases agree with TRBD1. The length of the CDR3 is 16 residues. The V gene end was trimmed by 3 bases and the J gene end by 2 bases; junction bases not matched to a gene: 5. CDR1 and CDR2 from the germline V gene are SGHNT and YYREEE (reference sequence). CDR3 protein: CASSSDRGLPGNTIYF. The CDR3 coding sequence is TGTGCCAGCAGCTCGGACAGGGGGTTACCTGGAAACACCATATATTTT.

This rearrangement joins TRBV6-4 to TRBJ2-7, with 8 bases identical to TRBD2. The ends lost 0 bases at V and 0 bases at J; junction bases unmatched: 4. The germline V gene has CDR1 MRHNA and CDR2 SNTAGT. This CDR3 is built from 16 residues. The CDR3 spells CASSDSKRGFSYEQYF. DNA for the CDR3: TGTGCCAGCAGTGACTCGAAGCGGGGGTTCTCCTACGAGCAGTACTTC.

V usage is TRBV11-2 and J usage is TRBJ2-7; no clear D gene. V gave up 1 base and J gave up 1 base, with 14 bases separating them. CDR3 length equals 16 residues. Germline assignment: CDR1 SGHAT and CDR2 FQNNGV. DNA for the CDR3: TGTGCCAGCAGCTTAGTGAGTTCCCGCCCTTCCTACGAGCAGTACTTC. Its translation: CASSLVSSRPSYEQYF. Based on the CDR3 plus reference TRBV11-2 and TRBJ2-7, the full variable domain is EAGVAQSPRYKIIEKRQSVAFWCNPISGHATLYWYQQILGQGPKLLIQFQNNGVVDDSQLPKDRFSAERLKGVDSTLKIQPAKLEDSAVYLCASSLVSSRPSYEQYFGPGTRLTVT.